The 13 T cell receptor beta chains below come from one sample, sequenced in a study of identical twins. TCRdb ran MiXCR on the 5' RACE reads and lists one entry per CDR3 protein. The table includes hundreds of thousands of distinct CDR3 sequences, about 9.4% detected once. The same specimen was also included in a second study, on yellow fever vaccine responses in identical twins.

The specimen sequenced was PBMCs. The receptors come from a woman between 18 and 30 years old in good health.

The chain recombines TRBV20-1 with TRBJ2-7; no reliable D call. The CDR3 is 15 residues long. Germline CDR1 DFQATT, CDR2 SNEGSKA (reference sequence). Trimming shortened V by 1 base and J by 0 bases, and 13 bases separated the two germline ends. The CDR3 bases are TGCAGTGCTAGAGTCTCCAGCAAGGGCTCCTACGAGCAGTACTTC. The encoded protein is CSARVSSKGSYEQYF.

This clonotype was seen a few times. V usage is TRBV29-1 and J usage is TRBJ2-7; 10 nucleotides agree with TRBD1. This CDR3 comprises 14 residues. Germline V lookup: CDR1 SQVTM, CDR2 ANQGSEA. The V and J ends lost 4 bases and 5 bases, in that order; junction bases with no gene match: 8. This CDR3 reads CSVGGQGSPDEQYF. CDR3 nucleotide sequence: TGCAGCGTTGGGGGACAGGGGAGTCCCGACGAGCAGTACTTC.

This clonotype has at least ten counts. The chain combines TRBV7-2 with TRBJ1-3; D gene unclear. Trimming took 5 bases from V and 7 from J, leaving 6 bases between them. CDR1 is SGHTA and CDR2 is FQGNSA in the germline V gene. This CDR3 has 11 residues. The CDR3 spells CASSIGNTIYF. In DNA, the CDR3 is TGTGCCAGCAGCATAGGGAACACCATATATTTT.

The chain uses TRBV11-2 and TRBJ2-7; no definite D call. Germline V lookup: CDR1 SGHAT, CDR2 FQNNGV. This CDR3 is 12 amino acids long. V lost 5 bases and J 5 bases, leaving 10 bases between the germline ends. The CDR3 sequence: CASSPAQHEQYF. In nucleotides, the CDR3 is TGTGCCAGCAGCCCAGCACAGCACGAGCAGTACTTC.

This clonotype was counted between two and nine times. The rearrangement links TRBV27 to TRBJ2-1, with 7 bases identical to TRBD1. The CDR3 is 13 amino acids. J lost 9 bases, V lost 6 bases, and 8 bases had no gene match. The germline CDR1 and CDR2 sequences are MNHEY and SMNVEV (reference sequence). The DNA of the CDR3 is TGTGCCAGCAGGAGACAGGGTCTAAGTGAGCAGTTCTTC. It yields the protein CASRRQGLSEQFF.

This chain uses TRBV11-2 with TRBJ2-7; D is unclear. Germline assignment: CDR1 SGHAT and CDR2 FQNNGV. The CDR3 spans 15 residues. V lost 1 base, J lost 2 bases, and 12 bases lay in between. CDR3 sequence (DNA): TGTGCCAGCAGCTTAGCTCCAGGTCCTACCTACGAGCAGTACTTC. This codes for CASSLAPGPTYEQYF.

At least ten counts were recorded for this clonotype. This chain uses TRBV20-1 with TRBJ2-5; D gene uncertain. Trimming pared 2 bases from V and 4 bases from J, leaving 11 bases between. Germline CDR1 and CDR2: DFQATT and SNEGSKA (reference sequence). This CDR3 is built from 13 residues. The DNA for the CDR3 is TGCAGTGCTAGATGGCAGGCGTCAGAGACCCAGTACTTC. Encoded protein: CSARWQASETQYF.

The table lists this clonotype with a few counts. The chain recombines TRBV20-1 with TRBJ1-2, with 9 bases matching TRBD1. The CDR3 has 14 residues. J lost 2 bases, V lost 3 bases, and 4 bases had no gene match. The germline gives CDR1 DFQATT, CDR2 SNEGSKA (reference sequence). CDR3 loop: CSARDRGANYGYTF. CDR3 DNA: TGCAGTGCTAGGGACAGGGGAGCCAACTATGGCTACACCTTC.

This clonotype came up many times. V is TRBV5-1 and J is TRBJ1-5; no firm D call. CDR3 length equals 13 residues. V lost 1 base and J lost 6, with 8 bases in between. The germline gives CDR1 SGHRS, CDR2 YFSETQ. The CDR3 reads CASSLSGVQPQHF. CDR3 sequence (DNA): TGCGCCAGCAGCTTGAGTGGGGTTCAGCCCCAGCATTTT.

This clonotype has only a few counts. The genes are TRBV7-2 and TRBJ2-7; no clear D gene. CDR3 size: 14 residues. The V gene's germline CDR1 is SGHTA and CDR2 FQGNSA. With 2 bases removed from V and 4 bases from J, the gap between germline ends came to 12 bases. The CDR3 DNA follows: TGTGCCAGCAGCTTATACAAAGGACCTTACGAGCAGTACTTC. Its translation is CASSLYKGPYEQYF.

This clonotype was detected only a few times. V and J are TRBV12-3 or TRBV12-4 and TRBJ1-5; TRBD1 is a possible D gene (6 bases). CDR3 length equals 15 residues. The ends were cut back, 1 base at V and 6 bases at J, with 13 bases in the middle. The CDR3 sequence: CASSLEGLGGQPQHF. CDR3 bases: TGTGCCAGCAGTTTAGAGGGGTTAGGGGGTCAGCCCCAGCATTTT.

This clonotype was seen a handful of times. The J gene is TRBJ2-1, the V gene TRBV7-3; TRBD2 matches at 13 bases. Looked up from germline, CDR1 is SGHTA and CDR2 is FQGTGA. The CDR3 extends over 16 amino acids. V shed 5 bases, J shed 5 bases, and the junction held 6 bases outside the gene matches. The CDR3 nucleotides read TGTGCCAGCAGCGCTCTACTAGCGGGGGGGCACAATGAGCAGTTCTTC. This encodes CASSALLAGGHNEQFF.

This clonotype was seen repeatedly, ten times or more. The rearrangement links TRBV6-1 to TRBJ2-2, with 8 bases lining up with TRBD1. J gave up 2 bases and V 6 bases, and 5 bases lay outside the gene matches. CDR1 and CDR2 (germline): MNHNS, SASEGT. This CDR3 is built from 15 residues. The CDR3 DNA is TGTGCCAGCAGGAAGGGACAGGTTAACACCGGGGAGCTGTTTTTT. It translates to CASRKGQVNTGELFF.